This T cell receptor beta chain was observed in a study of identical twins. Study-level points and caveats: Twin pairs had excess sharing that was weaker in beta out-of-frame sequences. Instead of following the same donors, the conclusions were based on cross-sectional statistical analysis.

A single record per CDR3 protein comes from TCRdb applying MiXCR to the 5' RACE reads. The sample shows hundreds of thousands of distinct CDR3 sequences, around an eighth of them seen only once. This CDR3 has 14 residues. The germline V gene has CDR1 SGHRS and CDR2 YFSETQ. V lost 3 bases to trimming and J lost 6 bases, with 13 bases between them. Everyone who gave samples was a healthy Caucasian. Note on this clonotype: Its specificity is unknown.

The data were also submitted as part of a second study, on yellow fever vaccine responses in identical twins. That study reports: Reportedly, twins showed a vaccine T cell response that looked partly convergent and partly personalized.

This clonotype was obtained from a woman aged 18-35 years in good health. Sequenced sample: CD8+ T cells sorted from blood. The V call is TRBV5-1, the J call TRBJ2-1; D ambiguous. DNA of the CDR3: TGCGCCAGCAGCTATAAGCCCCTGTTCAATGAGCAGTTCTTC. Protein: CASSYKPLFNEQFF.